This TCR beta chain was recovered during a study of blood T cell repertoires in COVID-19. Turning to the study itself: Researchers got acute and convalescent COVID-19 samples from the United States, Italy and Spain.

Cohorts were based on clinical histories the participants reported. This clone was picked up a small number of times. The table came from immunoSEQ multiplex PCR; TCRdb's copy has only in-frame clones and leaves some out. Of around 250,000 clones in the sample, approximately 78% were seen once. Input material: PBMCs or T cells enriched from blood (not recorded which). This TCR was recovered from a man between 40 and 49 years old who had been exposed to COVID-19.

The CDR3 region has the DNA TGTGCCAGCAGCTTAAGTGGGACAGCTAACACTGAAGCTTTCTTT. Translated, it gives CASSLSGTANTEAFF. The chain recombines TRBV7-8 with TRBJ1-1, with 7 bases identical to TRBD1. Germline CDR1 and CDR2: SGHVS and FQNEAQ. There are 15 residues in the CDR3. The V segment lost 2 bases and the J segment 2 bases; nucleotides outside the gene matches: 5.